These T cell receptor beta chains were read from a single sample in a study of blood T cell repertoires in COVID-19. Profiling relied on immunoSEQ multiplex PCR, and the TCRdb table lists in-frame clones only, not all of them. The sample has 250,000 to 300,000 clones; around 90% are singletons. Sequenced: peripheral blood. The receptors stem from a woman in her 50s who had recovered from COVID-19. Both conserved end residues are part of each CDR3. A D gene is named only where the DNA matches it firmly. For some rows the clone size is stated as once, few or many, or as a class when expanded; others skip it.

j_gene,abundance,v_gene,d_gene,CDR3aa,CDR3nt
TRBJ1-1,-,TRBV28,TRBD1,CASIQWDRGLGGEAFF,TGTGCCAGCATTCAATGGGACAGGGGCTTAGGAGGTGAAGCTTTCTTT
TRBJ1-1,-,TRBV5-4,-,CASSLTGPNTEAFF,TGTGCCAGCAGCTTGACAGGACCCAACACTGAAGCTTTCTTT
TRBJ1-4,-,TRBV10-3,-,CATRGVGTNEKLFF,TGTGCCACGCGGGGGGTCGGGACTAATGAAAAACTGTTTTTT
TRBJ1-3,-,TRBV28,-,CASSLVGGGVFNTIYF,TGTGCCAGCAGTTTAGTTGGCGGGGGGGTTTTCAACACCATATATTTT
TRBJ2-1,-,TRBV9,TRBD2,CASSAQGLGYNEQFF,TGTGCCAGCAGCGCTCAGGGACTAGGGTACAATGAGCAGTTCTTC
TRBJ1-5,-,TRBV27,TRBD1,CASTGTGGNQPQHF,TGTGCCAGCACCGGGACAGGGGGCAATCAGCCCCAGCATTTT
TRBJ2-2,-,TRBV7-2,-,CASSFVSGPGELFF,TGTGCCAGCAGCTTTGTTAGTGGGCCCGGGGAGCTGTTTTTT
TRBJ2-3,-,TRBV6-4,TRBD2,CASSVAGGADTQYF,TGTGCCAGCAGTGTAGCGGGGGGCGCAGATACGCAGTATTTT
TRBJ2-7,-,TRBV4-2,-,CASSQDSRQYF,TGTGCCAGCAGCCAAGATAGTCGGCAGTACTTC
TRBJ1-6,-,TRBV6-5,TRBD1,CASSSQGANNSPLHF,TGTGCCAGCAGTTCTCAGGGGGCAAATAATTCACCCCTCCACTTT
TRBJ2-1,-,TRBV6-5,TRBD1,CASSPGQDPLREQFF,TGTGCCAGCAGCCCCGGACAGGACCCTTTAAGGGAGCAGTTCTTC
TRBJ2-5,-,TRBV5-1,-,CASSLGDFQETQYF,TGCGCCAGCAGCTTAGGGGACTTCCAAGAGACCCAGTACTTC
TRBJ1-6,once,TRBV19,TRBD1,CASNTGGFNSPLHF,TGTGCCAGTAATACAGGGGGTTTCAATTCACCCCTCCACTTT
TRBJ1-2,-,TRBV19,TRBD1,CASKRTGENGYTF,TGTGCCAGTAAGAGGACAGGGGAAAATGGCTACACCTTC
TRBJ2-1,-,TRBV30,TRBD2,CAWSKLADLNEQFF,TGTGCCTGGAGCAAACTAGCGGACCTCAATGAGCAGTTCTTC
TRBJ1-1,-,TRBV4-1,-,CASSQDPNILKSFF,TGCGCCAGCAGCCAAGATCCGAACATTTTAAAGTCTTTCTTT
TRBJ1-2,-,TRBV3-1/TRBV3-2,TRBD1,CASSQADRESYGYTF,TGTGCCAGCAGCCAGGCGGACAGGGAATCCTATGGCTACACCTTC
TRBJ1-2,-,TRBV4-3,-,CASSQYSRGMNYGYTF,TGCGCCAGCAGCCAATATAGCAGGGGAATGAACTATGGCTACACCTTC
TRBJ2-2,-,TRBV5-1,TRBD2,CASSPLAGEVTGELFF,TGCGCCAGCAGCCCGTTAGCGGGTGAGGTCACCGGGGAGCTGTTTTTT
TRBJ2-7,-,TRBV6-6,-,CASSDSGEQYF,TGTGCCAGCAGTGATTCGGGCGAGCAGTACTTC
TRBJ2-5,-,TRBV4-3,-,CASSPGTVQETQYF,TGCGCCAGCAGCCCGGGGACTGTACAAGAGACCCAGTACTTC
TRBJ2-2,-,TRBV27,-,CASRTATQAGELFF,TGTGCCAGCAGGACAGCTACCCAAGCCGGGGAGCTGTTTTTT
TRBJ2-7,-,TRBV29-1,-,CSVRGAGETYEQYF,TGCAGCGTCCGGGGGGCAGGGGAGACGTACGAGCAGTACTTC
TRBJ2-5,-,TRBV3-1/TRBV3-2,TRBD2,CASSQVTSGGGETQYF,TGTGCCAGCAGCCAAGTTACCTCGGGGGGGGGAGAGACCCAGTACTTC
TRBJ1-2,-,TRBV9,-,CASSVTTVSFGYTF,TGTGCCAGCAGCGTAACCACAGTGAGTTTTGGCTACACCTTC
TRBJ1-4,once,TRBV28,-,CASSARGEKLFF,TGTGCCAGCAGTGCAAGGGGAGAAAAACTGTTTTTT
TRBJ1-2,-,TRBV21-1,-,CASSKSDRANYGYTF,TGTGCCAGCAGCAAGTCCGACAGGGCCAACTATGGCTACACCTTC
TRBJ2-5,-,TRBV10-1,TRBD2,CASPYQEGRGGRGVETQYF,TGCGCCAGCCCATACCAGGAGGGGCGGGGGGGCCGAGGTGTGGAGACCCAGTACTTC
TRBJ2-7,-,TRBV28,TRBD2,CASSLFSSGRGYEQYF,TGTGCCAGCAGTTTATTTTCCAGCGGGAGAGGTTACGAGCAGTACTTC
TRBJ2-2,few,TRBV3-1/TRBV3-2,-,CASSQRSGTGELFF,TGTGCCAGCAGCCAACGATCCGGGACCGGGGAGCTGTTTTTT
TRBJ1-2,-,TRBV18,-,CASSSSRGTDYGYTF,TGTGCCAGCTCATCGTCTCGGGGGACTGACTATGGCTACACCTTC
TRBJ1-4,-,TRBV28,TRBD1,CASRLMGQLEKLFF,TGTGCCAGCAGACTGATGGGACAGCTAGAAAAACTGTTTTTT
TRBJ1-1,many,TRBV4-1,-,CASSQVAGPNTEAFF,TGCGCCAGCAGCCAAGTCGCGGGCCCGAACACTGAAGCTTTCTTT
TRBJ1-2,-,TRBV3-1/TRBV3-2,-,CASSQEAGGAAGYTF,TGTGCCAGCAGCCAAGAGGCGGGCGGGGCGGCTGGCTACACCTTC
TRBJ1-5,-,TRBV12-5,-,CASGLDSHLPPQHF,TGTGCTAGTGGTTTAGACAGTCACCTTCCGCCCCAGCATTTT
TRBJ2-3,-,TRBV27,TRBD2,CASSSGAVEFGTDTQYF,TGTGCCAGCAGTAGCGGGGCGGTGGAGTTTGGCACAGATACGCAGTATTTT
TRBJ2-3,-,TRBV15,-,CATSSVGDTQYF,TGTGCCACCAGCAGCGTCGGGGATACGCAGTATTTT
TRBJ1-1,-,TRBV6-2/TRBV6-3,-,CASSYSISEAFF,TGTGCCAGCAGTTACTCGATCAGTGAAGCTTTCTTT
TRBJ1-5,-,TRBV2,-,CASSERRSEPQHF,TGTGCCAGCAGCGAAAGGAGGTCGGAGCCCCAGCATTTT
TRBJ2-7,-,TRBV13,-,CASSLGVRGLVYEQYF,TGTGCCAGCAGCTTAGGAGTAAGGGGCTTGGTCTACGAGCAGTACTTC
TRBJ2-7,-,TRBV28,TRBD2,CASSFALAGGEQYF,TGTGCCAGCAGTTTTGCGCTAGCGGGAGGGGAGCAGTACTTC
TRBJ2-1,-,TRBV19,TRBD2,CASKIAGGYNEQFF,TGTGCCAGTAAGATAGCGGGGGGTTACAATGAGCAGTTCTTC
TRBJ2-1,-,TRBV11-3,TRBD2,CASSLGLAANNEQFF,TGTGCCAGCAGCTTAGGACTAGCGGCTAACAATGAGCAGTTCTTC
TRBJ2-1,-,TRBV29-1,TRBD2,CSSLAGGPPYNEQFF,TGCAGCTCCTTGGCGGGAGGGCCCCCCTACAATGAGCAGTTCTTC
TRBJ2-4,-,TRBV7-9,-,CASSGLLGGIQYF,TGTGCCAGCAGCGGACTTTTGGGAGGCATTCAGTACTTC
TRBJ2-2,-,TRBV6-2/TRBV6-3,-,CASSYFSTGELFF,TGTGCCAGCAGTTACTTTAGCACCGGGGAGCTGTTTTTT
TRBJ1-2,-,TRBV12-5,TRBD1,CASGLAGTGGLYGYTF,TGTGCTAGTGGTTTGGCCGGGACAGGGGGCCTCTATGGCTACACCTTC
TRBJ2-7,-,TRBV3-1/TRBV3-2,TRBD2,CASSQAASGNYEQYF,TGTGCCAGCAGCCAAGCGGCTAGCGGGAACTACGAGCAGTACTTC